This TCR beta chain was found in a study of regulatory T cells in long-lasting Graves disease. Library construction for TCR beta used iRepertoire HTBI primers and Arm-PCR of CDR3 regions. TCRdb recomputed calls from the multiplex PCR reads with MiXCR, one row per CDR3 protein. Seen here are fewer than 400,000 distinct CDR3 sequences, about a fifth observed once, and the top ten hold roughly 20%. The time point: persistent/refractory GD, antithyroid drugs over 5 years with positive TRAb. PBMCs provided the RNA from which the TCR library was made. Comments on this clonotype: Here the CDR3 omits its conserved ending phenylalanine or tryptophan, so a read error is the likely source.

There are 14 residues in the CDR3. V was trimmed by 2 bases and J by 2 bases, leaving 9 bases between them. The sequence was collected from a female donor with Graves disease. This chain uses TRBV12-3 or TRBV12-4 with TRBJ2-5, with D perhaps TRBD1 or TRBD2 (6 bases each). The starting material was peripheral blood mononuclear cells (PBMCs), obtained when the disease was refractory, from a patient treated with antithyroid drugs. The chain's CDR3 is CASSLSGAQETQYL. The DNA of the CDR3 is TGTGCCAGCAGTTTATCGGGGGCTCAAGAGACCCAGTACCTC.